The table lists the clone carrying this TCR beta chain with many counts. This record belongs to a study of T cells after yellow fever vaccination. Looked up from germline, CDR1 is DFQATT and CDR2 is SNEGSKA (reference sequence). This CDR3 has 14 amino acids. Trimming stripped 4 bases from V and 10 bases from J, with 22 bases between. TCRdb re-derived calls from the 5' RACE reads in MiXCR, one entry per CDR3 protein. The table has about 96,000 distinct CDR3 sequences, almost 9% seen once; the top ten hold approximately 17%. This TCR derives from a man younger than 35 who received the YFV17D yellow fever vaccine. This specimen consisted of CD8+ T cells not binding an NS4B(214-222) dextramer, sorted from PBMCs, obtained around 15 days after the first yellow fever vaccination. The chain uses TRBV20-1 and TRBJ1-1; TRBD1 might be the D (6 bases). The CDR3: CSATEVQGGNGAFF. The DNA of the CDR3 is TGCAGTGCTACCGAAGTACAGGGCGGTAACGGAGCTTTCTTT.